This T cell receptor beta chain emerged from a study of blood T cell repertoires in COVID-19. Study context: Specimens from acute and convalescent COVID-19 originated in the United States, Italy and Spain. Nucleic acid was either cDNA or gDNA, and it came from T cells, B-cell-depleted T cells, or PBMCs.

Profiled with immunoSEQ multiplex PCR; TCRdb holds only in-frame clones, not every one. The sample carries 64,000 or so clones, around 80% recorded once. V shed 8 bases and J 5 bases; nucleotides not matched to a gene: 5. The CDR3 is 13 amino acids. Sequences were obtained from peripheral blood. This chain connects TRBV12-3 or TRBV12-4 to TRBJ2-1; 8 bases align to TRBD1. The TCR comes from a human donor in a cohort sampled during active COVID-19. CDR3 DNA: TGTGCCAGCGGCAGGGGGCAGAACAATGAGCAGTTCTTC. Translating it yields CASGRGQNNEQFF.